These 14 T cell receptor beta chains came from one sample sequenced in a study of Ad26.COV2.S vaccination and SARS-CoV-2 variants. Treatment described: roughly 20 received Ad26.COV2.S at low or high dose, single or two shots; about 5 received placebo; per-sample allocation not given. Vaccine and placebo recipients were sampled on day 63 after the first injection. Measured with immunoSEQ multiplex PCR; TCRdb has only the in-frame clones, and not every one. The sample has about 410,000 clones; approximately 90% are singletons. The specimen comprised peripheral blood, sampled in a trial of Ad26.COV2.S vaccine versus placebo. The receptors here all came from a person between 18 and 59 years old who received the Ad26.COV2.S COVID-19 vaccine or a placebo.

This chain connects TRBV6-2 or TRBV6-3 to TRBJ1-1; D gene uncertain. The CDR3 is 18 residues long. V was pared by 0 bases and J by 6 bases, with 23 bases between. The germline V gene has CDR1 MNHEY and CDR2 SVGEGT. CDR3: CASSYSKGSGRLGAEAFF. The CDR3 DNA follows: TGTGCCAGCAGTTACTCGAAGGGCAGCGGGCGCCTCGGCGCTGAAGCTTTCTTT.

The chain uses TRBV5-6 and TRBJ2-5; 11 bases are shared with TRBD2. The CDR3 consists of 17 residues. Germline V gene sequence: CDR1 SGHDT, CDR2 YYEEEE. The J segment lost 2 bases and the V segment lost 4 bases, leaving 10 bases of the junction unmatched. CDR3 sequence reads: CASSPESSGGLQETQYF. The CDR3 bases are TGTGCCAGCAGCCCAGAGTCTAGCGGGGGGCTTCAAGAGACCCAGTACTTC. Supplemented by reference TRBV5-6 and TRBJ2-5, the full variable domain reads DAGVTQSPTHLIKTRGQQVTLRCSPKSGHDTVSWYQQALGQGPQFIFQYYEEEERQRGNFPDRFSGHQFPNYSSELNVNALLLGDSALYLCASSPESSGGLQETQYFGPGTRLLVL.

V is TRBV14 and J is TRBJ2-1; either TRBD1 or TRBD2 may fit D (6 bases each). Germline CDR1 is SGHDN and CDR2 is FVKESK. V lost 0 bases, J lost 5 bases, and 23 bases lay in between. The length of the CDR3 is 19 residues. This CDR3 is CASSQDRDDRGAVDNEQFF. Here the CDR3 DNA reads TGTGCCAGCAGCCAAGATCGTGACGATAGGGGGGCCGTGGACAATGAGCAGTTCTTC.

The rearrangement joins TRBV19 to TRBJ1-1; 7 bases are shared with TRBD1. The CDR3 runs to 13 residues. The germline CDR1 and CDR2 sequences are LNHDA and SQIVND (reference sequence). Trimming removed 6 bases from V and 11 bases from J; junction bases left unmatched: 12. The CDR3 coding sequence is TGTGCCAGTAGGCCGGGACAGCTAGAAGGGGCTTTCTTT. Encoded protein: CASRPGQLEGAFF.

V and J are TRBV2 and TRBJ2-2, with D possibly being TRBD1 (6 bases). CDR3 length equals 15 residues. CDR1 SNHLY and CDR2 FYNNEI come from the germline V gene. Trimming cost V 3 bases and J 3 bases, with 11 bases left between them. The CDR3 loop reads CASSDTGWDTGELFF. The CDR3 DNA sequence: TGTGCCAGCAGTGACACAGGGTGGGACACCGGGGAGCTGTTTTTT. Full variable domain (remainder filled in from reference TRBV2 and TRBJ2-2): EPEVTQTPSHQVTQMGQEVILRCVPISNHLYFYWYRQILGQKVEFLVSFYNNEISEKSEIFDDQFSVERPDGSNFTLKIRSTKLEDSAMYFCASSDTGWDTGELFFGEGSRLTVL.

The chain combines TRBV11-2 with TRBJ2-7, with 12 nucleotides matching TRBD1. The junction had 7 bases not matched to a gene; V was cut back by 6 bases and J by 4 bases. CDR1 and CDR2 from the germline V gene are SGHAT and FQNNGV. The CDR3 is 15 amino acids. The CDR3 sequence is CASSRPGQGAYEQYF. The CDR3 nucleotides are TGTGCCAGCAGTCGACCGGGACAGGGGGCTTACGAGCAGTACTTC.

The CDR3 DNA reads as TGTGCCAGCAGCCAAGGTGGGGCTCTGTATCCCCTCCACTTT. Translating it yields CASSQGGALYPLHF. The chain has TRBV3-1 (or the pseudogene TRBV3-2) and TRBJ1-6, with D maybe TRBD1 (5 bases). Germline CDR1 reads LGHDT; CDR2 reads YNNKEL (reference sequence). CDR3 length equals 14 residues. The germline V and J ends were trimmed by 1 base and 13 bases, with 14 bases remaining between them.

Of note for this clone: This sample includes further DNA sequences coding for the same CDR3. This sequence joins TRBV11-3 and TRBJ2-5; 7 bases match TRBD1. The V gene end was trimmed by 5 bases and the J gene end by 2 bases; junction bases not matched to a gene: 2. The CDR3 is made up of 13 amino acids. Germline CDR1 reads SGHNT; CDR2 reads YENEEA. The CDR3 DNA is TGTGCCAGCAGCCTGGGACAGCAAGAGACCCAGTACTTC. Its protein is CASSLGQQETQYF.

For the CDR3, the DNA is TGCGCCAGCAGACGGACAGGGGTGCCCGCGAGCTATGGCTACACCTTC. Translated: CASRRTGVPASYGYTF. The gene calls are TRBV5-1 and TRBJ1-2; 9 bases fit TRBD1. The CDR3 runs to 16 residues. J was trimmed by 4 bases and V by 5 bases; bases with no gene match: 12. Germline V CDR1 and CDR2: SGHRS, YFSETQ. The whole variable domain, remainder taken from reference TRBV5-1 and TRBJ1-2, is KAGVTQTPRYLIKTRGQQVTLSCSPISGHRSVSWYQQTPGQGLQFLFEYFSETQRNKGNFPGRFSGRQFSNSRSEMNVSTLELGDSALYLCASRRTGVPASYGYTFGSGTRLTVV.

The CDR3 bases are TGTGCCAGCAGTGACTCGGGGGGGTATCAGCCCCAGCATTTT. The encoded protein is CASSDSGGYQPQHF. V and J are TRBV25-1 and TRBJ1-5; tentative D call: TRBD1 (5 bases). V gave up 3 bases and J gave up 5 bases, with 11 bases separating them. Germline assignment: CDR1 MGHDK and CDR2 SYGVNS. The CDR3 is 14 amino acids.

V usage is TRBV27 and J usage is TRBJ1-1; no clear D. Germline CDR1 is MNHEY and CDR2 is SMNVEV (reference sequence). This CDR3 is built from 12 residues. V lost 8 bases and J lost 0, with 7 bases in between. The CDR3 nucleotides are TGTGCCAGCGGCCAGTTGAACACTGAAGCTTTCTTT. Its translation: CASGQLNTEAFF.

V is TRBV28 and J is TRBJ1-1, with TRBD1 identical over 9 bases. Germline V gene data show CDR1 as MDHEN and CDR2 as SYDVKM. This CDR3 has 16 residues. V trimming: 3 bases; J trimming: 5 bases; junction bases outside the gene matches: 10. In nucleotides, the CDR3 is TGTGCCAGCAGTTTTCGGACAGGGGCCCCGGTGACTGAAGCTTTCTTT. Encoded protein: CASSFRTGAPVTEAFF.

This sequence joins TRBV28 and TRBJ2-3; D might be TRBD2 (5 bases). V was clipped by 6 bases and J by 2 bases, with 12 bases between them. Germline-derived CDR1 and CDR2 are MDHEN and SYDVKM. CDR3 length: 14 amino acids. CDR3 region: CASRWTSTTDTQYF. CDR3 DNA sequence: TGTGCCAGCAGGTGGACTTCTACCACAGATACGCAGTATTTT.

This clone was seen a single time. V and J are TRBV7-9 and TRBJ1-1; 9 bases are a match to TRBD1. The CDR3 sequence is 13 residues long. Unmatched junction bases numbered 3, after V lost 5 bases and J lost 5 bases. Germline values: CDR1 SEHNR, CDR2 FQNEAQ (reference sequence). The CDR3 bases are TGTGCCAGCAGCCGGACAGGGGATACTGAAGCTTTCTTT. Its translation is CASSRTGDTEAFF.